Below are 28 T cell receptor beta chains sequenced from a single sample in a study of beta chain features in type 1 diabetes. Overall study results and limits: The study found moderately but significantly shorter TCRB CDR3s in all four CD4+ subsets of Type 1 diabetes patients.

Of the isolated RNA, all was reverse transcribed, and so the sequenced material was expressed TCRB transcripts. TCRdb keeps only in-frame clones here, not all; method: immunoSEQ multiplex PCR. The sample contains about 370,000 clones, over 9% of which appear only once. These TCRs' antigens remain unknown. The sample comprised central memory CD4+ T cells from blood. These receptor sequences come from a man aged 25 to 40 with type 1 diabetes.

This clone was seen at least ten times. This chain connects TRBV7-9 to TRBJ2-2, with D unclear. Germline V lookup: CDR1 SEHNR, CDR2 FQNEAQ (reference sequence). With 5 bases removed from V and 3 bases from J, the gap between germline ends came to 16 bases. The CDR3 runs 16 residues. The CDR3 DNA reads TGTGCCAGCAGCCCGCGAGAGACCCGCGACACCGGGGAGCTGTTTTTT. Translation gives CASSPRETRDTGELFF.

The CDR3 DNA is TGTGCCAGCAGTCGGAGGACTAGCGGGAGCTCCTACAATGAGCAGTTCTTC. Translated, it gives CASSRRTSGSSYNEQFF. The rearrangement uses TRBV7-6 and TRBJ2-1, with TRBD2 identical over 13 bases. CDR3 length: 17 amino acids. The V segment lost 6 bases and the J segment 0 bases; nucleotides outside the gene matches: 5. Germline CDR1 SGHVS, CDR2 FNYEAQ. Full variable domain (remainder filled in from reference TRBV7-6 and TRBJ2-1): GAGVSQSPRYKVTKRGQDVALRCDPISGHVSLYWYRQALGQGPEFLTYFNYEAQQDKSGLPNDRFSAERPEGSISTLTIQRTEQRDSAMYRCASSRRTSGSSYNEQFFGPGTRLTVL.

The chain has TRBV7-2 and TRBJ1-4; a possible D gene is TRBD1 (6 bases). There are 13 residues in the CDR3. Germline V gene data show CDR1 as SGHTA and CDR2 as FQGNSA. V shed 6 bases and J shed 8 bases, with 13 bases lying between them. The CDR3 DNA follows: TGTGCCAGCAGGAAACCGGGGGCGGAAAAACTGTTTTTT. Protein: CASRKPGAEKLFF. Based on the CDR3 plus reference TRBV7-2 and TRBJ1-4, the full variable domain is GAGVSQSPSNKVTEKGKDVELRCDPISGHTALYWYRQSLGQGLEFLIYFQGNSAPDKSGLPSDRFSAERTGGSVSTLTIQRTQQEDSAVYLCASRKPGAEKLFFGSGTQLSVL.

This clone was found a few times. The CDR3 reads CASSTIRGTATAKNIQYF. In nucleotides, the CDR3 is TGTGCCAGCAGTACTATCCGGGGGACAGCCACCGCCAAAAACATTCAGTACTTC. The V gene is TRBV28, the J gene TRBJ2-4, with D maybe TRBD1 (7 bases). Trimming removed 5 bases from V and 1 base from J, with 21 bases in between. This CDR3 is built from 18 residues. Germline-derived CDR1 and CDR2 are MDHEN and SYDVKM.

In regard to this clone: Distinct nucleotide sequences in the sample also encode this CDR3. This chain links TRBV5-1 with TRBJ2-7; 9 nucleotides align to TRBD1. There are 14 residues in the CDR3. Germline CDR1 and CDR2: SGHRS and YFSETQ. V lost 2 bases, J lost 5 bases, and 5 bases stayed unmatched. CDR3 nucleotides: TGCGCCAGCAGCTTCCGGGACAGGGCCGACGAGCAGTACTTC. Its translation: CASSFRDRADEQYF.

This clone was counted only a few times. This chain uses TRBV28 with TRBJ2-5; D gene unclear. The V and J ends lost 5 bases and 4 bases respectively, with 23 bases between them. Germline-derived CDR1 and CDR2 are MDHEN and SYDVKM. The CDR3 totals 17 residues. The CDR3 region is CASSAVGRSLLSETQYF. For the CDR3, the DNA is TGTGCCAGCAGTGCGGTCGGGCGGTCTCTCTTATCAGAGACCCAGTACTTC. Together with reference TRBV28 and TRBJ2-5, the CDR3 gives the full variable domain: DVKVTQSSRYLVKRTGEKVFLECVQDMDHENMFWYRQDPGLGLRLIYFSYDVKMKEKGDIPEGYSVSREKKERFSLILESASTNQTSMYLCASSAVGRSLLSETQYFGPGTRLLVL.

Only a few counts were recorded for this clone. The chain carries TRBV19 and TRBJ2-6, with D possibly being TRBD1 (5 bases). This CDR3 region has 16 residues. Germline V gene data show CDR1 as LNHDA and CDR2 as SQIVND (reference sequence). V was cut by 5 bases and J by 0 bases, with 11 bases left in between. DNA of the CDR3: TGTGCCAGTAGTCTTGGACATTACTCTGGGGCCAACGTCCTGACTTTC. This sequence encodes CASSLGHYSGANVLTF.

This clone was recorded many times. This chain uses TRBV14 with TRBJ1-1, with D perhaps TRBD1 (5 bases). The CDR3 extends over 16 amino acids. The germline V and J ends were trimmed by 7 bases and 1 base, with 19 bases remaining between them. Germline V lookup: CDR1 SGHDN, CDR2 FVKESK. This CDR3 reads CASTPRWWQGNTEAFF. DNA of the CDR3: TGTGCCAGCACCCCCAGGTGGTGGCAGGGGAACACTGAAGCTTTCTTT.

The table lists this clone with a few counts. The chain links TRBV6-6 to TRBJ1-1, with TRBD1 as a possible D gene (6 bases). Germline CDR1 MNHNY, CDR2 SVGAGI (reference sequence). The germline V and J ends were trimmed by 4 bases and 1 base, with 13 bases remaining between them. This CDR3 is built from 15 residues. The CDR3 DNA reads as TGTGCCAGCAGTTCCAAACTACAGGGGAACACTGAAGCTTTCTTT. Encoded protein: CASSSKLQGNTEAFF.

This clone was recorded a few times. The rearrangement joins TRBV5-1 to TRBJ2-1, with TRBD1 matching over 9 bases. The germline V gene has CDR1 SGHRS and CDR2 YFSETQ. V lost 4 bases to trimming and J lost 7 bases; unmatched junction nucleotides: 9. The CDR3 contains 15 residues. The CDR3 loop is CASSDPGQGPNEQFF. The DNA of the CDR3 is TGCGCCAGCAGCGACCCGGGACAGGGTCCTAATGAGCAGTTCTTC. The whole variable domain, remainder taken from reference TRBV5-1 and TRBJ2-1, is KAGVTQTPRYLIKTRGQQVTLSCSPISGHRSVSWYQQTPGQGLQFLFEYFSETQRNKGNFPGRFSGRQFSNSRSEMNVSTLELGDSALYLCASSDPGQGPNEQFFGPGTRLTVL.

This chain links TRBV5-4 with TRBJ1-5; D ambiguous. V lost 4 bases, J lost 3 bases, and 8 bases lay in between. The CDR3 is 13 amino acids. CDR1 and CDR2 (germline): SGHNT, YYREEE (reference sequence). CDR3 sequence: CASSPRYNQPQHF. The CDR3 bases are TGTGCCAGCAGCCCCCGGTACAATCAGCCCCAGCATTTT.

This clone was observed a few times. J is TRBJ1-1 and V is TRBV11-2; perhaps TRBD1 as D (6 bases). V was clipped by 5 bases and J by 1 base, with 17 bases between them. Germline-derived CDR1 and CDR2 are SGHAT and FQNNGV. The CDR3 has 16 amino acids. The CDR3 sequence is CASSPRTDWGNTEAFF. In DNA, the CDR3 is TGTGCCAGCAGCCCTAGGACAGATTGGGGGAACACTGAAGCTTTCTTT.

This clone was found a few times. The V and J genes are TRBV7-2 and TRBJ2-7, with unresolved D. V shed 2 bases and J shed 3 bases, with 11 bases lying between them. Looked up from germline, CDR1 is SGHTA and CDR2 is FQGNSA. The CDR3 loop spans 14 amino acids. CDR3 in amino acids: CASSLQRSVYEQYF. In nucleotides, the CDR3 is TGTGCCAGCAGCTTACAGCGCTCGGTCTACGAGCAGTACTTC.

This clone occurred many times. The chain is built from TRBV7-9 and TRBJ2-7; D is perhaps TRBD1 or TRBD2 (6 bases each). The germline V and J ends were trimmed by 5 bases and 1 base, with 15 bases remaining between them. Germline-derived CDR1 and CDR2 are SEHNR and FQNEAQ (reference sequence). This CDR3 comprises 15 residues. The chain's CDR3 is CASSPSGGRSYEQYF. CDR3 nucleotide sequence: TGTGCCAGCAGCCCGTCCGGGGGCAGGTCCTACGAGCAGTACTTC.

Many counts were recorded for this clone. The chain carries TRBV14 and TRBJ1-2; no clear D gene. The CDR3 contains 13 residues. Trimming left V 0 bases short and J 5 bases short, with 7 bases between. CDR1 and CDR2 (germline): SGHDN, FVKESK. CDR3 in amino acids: CASSQDVAYGYTF. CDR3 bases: TGTGCCAGCAGCCAAGATGTCGCATATGGCTACACCTTC. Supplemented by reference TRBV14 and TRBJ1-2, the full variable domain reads EAGVTQFPSHSVIEKGQTVTLRCDPISGHDNLYWYRRVMGKEIKFLLHFVKESKQDESGMPNNRFLAERTGGTYSTLKVQPAELEDSGVYFCASSQDVAYGYTFGSGTRLTVV.

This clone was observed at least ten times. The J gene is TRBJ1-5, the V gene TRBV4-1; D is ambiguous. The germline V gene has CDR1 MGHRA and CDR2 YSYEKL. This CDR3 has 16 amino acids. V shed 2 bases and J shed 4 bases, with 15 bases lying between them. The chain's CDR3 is CASSQTPRGGNQPQHF. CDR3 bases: TGCGCCAGCAGCCAAACTCCTCGAGGAGGTAATCAGCCCCAGCATTTT.

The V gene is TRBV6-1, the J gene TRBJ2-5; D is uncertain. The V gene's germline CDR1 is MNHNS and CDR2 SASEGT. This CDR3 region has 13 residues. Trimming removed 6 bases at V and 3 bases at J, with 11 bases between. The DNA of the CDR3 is TGTGCCAGCAGGTCCTTATGGGAAGAGACCCAGTACTTC. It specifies CASRSLWEETQYF.

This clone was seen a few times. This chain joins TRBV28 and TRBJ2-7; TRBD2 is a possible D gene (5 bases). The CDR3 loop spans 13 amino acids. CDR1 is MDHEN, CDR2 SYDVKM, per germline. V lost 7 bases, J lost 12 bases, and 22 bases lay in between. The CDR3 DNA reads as TGTGCCAGCATGGGCTCTCTTAGCGTTCTTTGGTACTTC. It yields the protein CASMGSLSVLWYF.

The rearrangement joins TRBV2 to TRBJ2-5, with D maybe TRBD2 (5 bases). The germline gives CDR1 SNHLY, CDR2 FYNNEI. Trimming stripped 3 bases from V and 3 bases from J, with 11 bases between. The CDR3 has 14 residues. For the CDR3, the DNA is TGTGCCAGCAGTGAGATGGTGCGGGAAGAGACCCAGTACTTC. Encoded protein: CASSEMVREETQYF.

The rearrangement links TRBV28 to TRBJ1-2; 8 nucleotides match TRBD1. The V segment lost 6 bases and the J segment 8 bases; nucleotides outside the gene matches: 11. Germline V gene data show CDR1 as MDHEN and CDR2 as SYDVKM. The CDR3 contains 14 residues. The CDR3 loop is CASSPTGTGKGYTF. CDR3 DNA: TGTGCCAGCAGCCCGACCGGGACAGGTAAAGGCTACACCTTC.

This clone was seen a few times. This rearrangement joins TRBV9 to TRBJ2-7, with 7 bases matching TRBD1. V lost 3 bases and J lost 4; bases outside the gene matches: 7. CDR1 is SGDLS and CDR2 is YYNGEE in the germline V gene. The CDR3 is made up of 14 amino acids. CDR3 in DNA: TGTGCCAGCAGCGACCGGGACAGAGCATACGAGCAGTACTTC. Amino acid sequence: CASSDRDRAYEQYF.

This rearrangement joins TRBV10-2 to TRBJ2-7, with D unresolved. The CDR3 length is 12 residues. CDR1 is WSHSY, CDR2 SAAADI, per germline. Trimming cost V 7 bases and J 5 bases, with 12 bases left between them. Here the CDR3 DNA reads TGCGCCAGCAACCCCTCTGGTGACGAGCAGTACTTC. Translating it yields CASNPSGDEQYF.

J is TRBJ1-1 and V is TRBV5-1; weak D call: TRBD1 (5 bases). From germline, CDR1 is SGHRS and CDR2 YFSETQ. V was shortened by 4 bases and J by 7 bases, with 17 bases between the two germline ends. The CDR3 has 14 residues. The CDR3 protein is CASSLYDRISEAFF. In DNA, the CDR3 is TGCGCCAGCAGCCTGTATGACAGAATAAGTGAAGCTTTCTTT.

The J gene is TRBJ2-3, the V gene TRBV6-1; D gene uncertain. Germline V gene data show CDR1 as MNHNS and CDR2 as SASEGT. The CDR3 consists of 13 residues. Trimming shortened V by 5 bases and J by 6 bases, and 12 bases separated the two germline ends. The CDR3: CASSFQTGDTQYF. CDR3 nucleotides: TGTGCCAGCAGTTTCCAAACCGGGGATACGCAGTATTTT.

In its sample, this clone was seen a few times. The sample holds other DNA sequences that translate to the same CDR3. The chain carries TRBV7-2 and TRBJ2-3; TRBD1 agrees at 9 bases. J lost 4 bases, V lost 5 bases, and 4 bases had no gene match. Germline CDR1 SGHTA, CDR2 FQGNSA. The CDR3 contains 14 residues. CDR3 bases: TGTGCCAGCAGCAGCACAGGGGGCGCAGATACGCAGTATTTT. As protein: CASSSTGGADTQYF.

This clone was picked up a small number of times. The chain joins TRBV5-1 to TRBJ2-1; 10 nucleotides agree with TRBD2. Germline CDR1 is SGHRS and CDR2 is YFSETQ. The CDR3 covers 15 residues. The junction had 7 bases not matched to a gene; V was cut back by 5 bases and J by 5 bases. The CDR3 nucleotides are TGCGCCAGCAGTAAGGGACTAGCGCAAAACAATGAGCAGTTCTTC. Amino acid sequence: CASSKGLAQNNEQFF.

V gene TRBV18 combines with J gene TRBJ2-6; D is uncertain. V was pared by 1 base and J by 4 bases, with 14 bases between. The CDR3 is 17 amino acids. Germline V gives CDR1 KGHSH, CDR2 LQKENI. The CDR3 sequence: CASSPLTFQSGANVLTF. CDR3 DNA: TGTGCCAGCTCACCACTTACCTTTCAGTCGGGGGCCAACGTCCTGACTTTC.

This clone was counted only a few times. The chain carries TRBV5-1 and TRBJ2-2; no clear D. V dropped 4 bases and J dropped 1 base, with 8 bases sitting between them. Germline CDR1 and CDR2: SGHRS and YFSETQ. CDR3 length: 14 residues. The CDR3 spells CASSHPENTGELFF. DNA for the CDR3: TGCGCCAGCAGCCATCCCGAGAACACCGGGGAGCTGTTTTTT.